These 3 T cell receptor beta chains originate from one sample sequenced in a study of human T cells and chemical hapten exposure. TCRdb re-called the RACE reads through MiXCR, storing one row per CDR3 protein. The sample has about 80,000 distinct CDR3 sequences, approximately 14% seen once. Time point meaning: pre-sensitization, week 0. The treatment: therapeutic diphenylcyclopropenone sensitization with weekly scalp DPC. Here the sequenced sample was whole blood, taken in connection with sensitization to the hapten diphenylcyclopropenone (DPC). Receptors were obtained from a woman aged 45-65 years with alopecia areata. Some clones in this sample may be carry-over from other donors' samples.

The chain links TRBV7-2 to TRBJ1-2; no reliable D call. The CDR3 totals 14 residues. CDR1 is SGHTA and CDR2 is FQGNSA in the germline V gene. The V and J ends lost 5 bases and 4 bases respectively, with 14 bases between them. The CDR3 region is CASSLWAESYGYTF. CDR3 coding DNA: TGTGCCAGCAGCCTGTGGGCCGAGAGCTATGGCTACACCTTC.

The table lists this clonotype with a few counts. J is TRBJ2-1 and V is TRBV30; no clear D gene. Germline V gene lookup returns CDR1 GTSNPN and CDR2 SVGIG (reference sequence). V lost 5 bases and J lost 7, with 12 bases in between. CDR3 length: 12 amino acids. The CDR3 reads CAWEVRRNEQFF. The CDR3 nucleotides are TGTGCCTGGGAGGTGAGACGGAATGAGCAGTTCTTC.

This clonotype was observed a handful of times. The V call is TRBV29-1, the J call TRBJ1-1; D perhaps matches TRBD1 (6 bases). Germline CDR1 SQVTM, CDR2 ANQGSEA. Trimming took 6 bases from V and 4 from J, leaving 15 bases between them. This CDR3 is 13 amino acids long. CDR3 sequence: CSVARTGPTEAFF. As DNA, the CDR3 is TGCAGCGTCGCGAGAACAGGGCCCACTGAAGCTTTCTTT.